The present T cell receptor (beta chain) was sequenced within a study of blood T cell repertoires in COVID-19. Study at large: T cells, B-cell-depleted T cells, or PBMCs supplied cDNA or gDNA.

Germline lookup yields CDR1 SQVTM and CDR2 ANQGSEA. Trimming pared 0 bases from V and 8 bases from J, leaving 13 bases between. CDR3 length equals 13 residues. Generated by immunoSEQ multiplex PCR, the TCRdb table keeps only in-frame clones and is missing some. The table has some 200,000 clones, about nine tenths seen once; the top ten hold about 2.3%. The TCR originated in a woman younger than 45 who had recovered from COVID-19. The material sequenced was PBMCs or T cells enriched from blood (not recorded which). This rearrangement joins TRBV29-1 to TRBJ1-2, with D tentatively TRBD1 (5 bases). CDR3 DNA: TGCAGCGTTGAAGATCCGGCAGGGCGAGGCTACACCTTC. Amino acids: CSVEDPAGRGYTF.